The T cell receptor (beta chain) described here comes from a study of T cells in Graves' hyperthyroidism and ophthalmopathy. In regard to this clonotype: Its antigen is unknown.

The CDR3 runs to 13 residues. Germline loops: CDR1 ENHRY, CDR2 SYGVKD. Trimming cost V 10 bases and J 6 bases, with 17 bases left between them. The CDR3 regions of TCR beta were amplified from RNA transcripts. Carried out on the TCR CDR3, a first-round RT-PCR used the HTBI primer set. Each CDR3 protein gets one entry after TCRdb re-called the multiplex PCR reads with MiXCR. This sample has some 460,000 distinct CDR3 sequences; around a sixth occur once, and the top ten carry about 14%. Study-level findings and limits: Ophthalmopathy prediction by the model preceded onset by a median about 6 months. Most clonotypes expanded in the thyroid (above 0.001) were also present in blood.

Aged 18 to 65, the patients had hyperthyroidism that was newly diagnosed and had lasted under 2 months. The chain uses TRBV10-3 and TRBJ2-3; the D gene is possibly TRBD1 (6 bases). Sequencing was performed on blood. The origin of this receptor is a woman aged 18-29 years with Graves' hyperthyroidism. The CDR3, as DNA: TGTGCCACCAGGCTCCAGGGGTCGGATACGCAGTATTTT. Its protein is CATRLQGSDTQYF.